One and the same sample provided the 3 T cell receptor beta chains below, sequenced in a study of blood T cell repertoires in COVID-19. The data were produced by immunoSEQ multiplex PCR, yet TCRdb's version contains in-frame clones alone and is incomplete. The sample lists approximately 460,000 clones, approximately 92% occurring once. The sample taken for sequencing was peripheral blood. The receptors derive from a man aged 18 to 29 with COVID-19, enrolled during active disease.

The table lists this clone with a few counts. The chain combines TRBV7-9 with TRBJ1-4; perhaps TRBD1 as D (5 bases). In germline, CDR1 is SEHNR, CDR2 FQNEAQ (reference sequence). There are 17 residues in the CDR3. V dropped 1 base and J dropped 6 bases, with 18 bases sitting between them. The CDR3 region has the DNA TGTGCCAGCAGCTTAGGGCATCAGGGTATAGCGGATGAAAAACTGTTTTTT. It is translated as CASSLGHQGIADEKLFF.

The chain has TRBV7-9 and TRBJ2-3, with D maybe TRBD1 (6 bases). Germline V gene data show CDR1 as SEHNR and CDR2 as FQNEAQ (reference sequence). Trimming took 1 base from V and 4 from J, leaving 9 bases between them. The CDR3 loop spans 14 amino acids. The DNA of the CDR3 is TGTGCCAGCAGCTTAGGTGACAGGCCAGATACGCAGTATTTT. Amino acids: CASSLGDRPDTQYF. Complete variable domain (other parts from reference TRBV7-9 and TRBJ2-3): DTGVSQNPRHKITKRGQNVTFRCDPISEHNRLYWYRQTLGQGPEFLTYFQNEAQLEKSRLLSDRFSAERPKGSFSTLEIQRTEQGDSAMYLCASSLGDRPDTQYFGPGTRLTVL.

This sequence joins TRBV30 and TRBJ2-5; D may be TRBD2 (6 bases). This CDR3 is built from 12 residues. Per the germline V gene, CDR1 is GTSNPN and CDR2 is SVGIG (reference sequence). V lost 2 bases to trimming and J lost 8 bases, with 12 bases between them. In DNA, the CDR3 is TGTGCCTGGAGTAGGGGCGGGGCTACCCAGTACTTC. Translated: CAWSRGGATQYF.